Presented here are 28 T cell receptor beta chains from one specimen sequenced in a study of T cell therapy after organ transplantation. Method: immunoSEQ multiplex PCR; TCRdb's copy keeps in-frame clones and lacks some. The sample yields 4,500 or so clones, 55% to 75% seen once. Their specific antigens are unknown. Noted time point: 4-8 weeks after completion of therapy. Sequenced material: CD8+ T cells from blood, taken after autologous CMV-specific T cell therapy. Source of these receptors: a human patient who had received a solid organ transplant and had CMV disease. Part of the T cells may come from the graft donor.

This clone came up a few times. The chain is built from TRBV2 and TRBJ1-5; possibly TRBD1 for D (5 bases). Germline CDR1 SNHLY, CDR2 FYNNEI. Trimming shortened V by 1 base and J by 0 bases, and 7 bases separated the two germline ends. The CDR3 runs 15 residues. The DNA of the CDR3 is TGTGCCAGCAGTGAAGGGACACATAGCAATCAGCCCCAGCATTTT. Its protein product is CASSEGTHSNQPQHF.

The chain joins TRBV30 to TRBJ2-3, with D unresolved. V was clipped by 0 bases and J by 3 bases, with 7 bases between them. CDR3 length equals 13 residues. Germline-derived CDR1 and CDR2 are GTSNPN and SVGIG (reference sequence). The CDR3 DNA is TGTGCCTGGAGTGTACTGGTGACAGATACGCAGTATTTT. As protein: CAWSVLVTDTQYF.

The V and J genes are TRBV2 and TRBJ1-1; maybe TRBD1 (6 bases). V dropped 5 bases and J dropped 8 bases, with 15 bases sitting between them. Per germline, CDR1 SNHLY and CDR2 FYNNEI. The CDR3 totals 13 residues. Here the CDR3 DNA reads TGTGCCAGCAGTATTGGTACGGGACAAGAAGCTTTCTTT. Translation: CASSIGTGQEAFF.

This clone turned up a few times. This sample also contains other DNA sequences that code for the same CDR3. This chain uses TRBV11-2 with TRBJ2-3; no reliable D call. This CDR3 region has 12 residues. V dropped 3 bases and J dropped 3 bases, with 4 bases sitting between them. Per germline, CDR1 SGHAT and CDR2 FQNNGV. CDR3 DNA sequence: TGTGCCAGCAGCTTTCGAACAGATACGCAGTATTTT. As protein: CASSFRTDTQYF.

In its sample, this clone was seen once. V gene TRBV10-3 combines with J gene TRBJ2-1; 8 nucleotides match TRBD2. From germline, CDR1 is ENHRY and CDR2 SYGVKD. J gave up 8 bases and V 0 bases, and 15 bases lay outside the gene matches. The CDR3 sequence is 18 residues long. CDR3 DNA: TGTGCCATCAGTGAGTCGATTCTGATAGTAGCGGGGATGTATGAGCAGTTCTTC. This encodes CAISESILIVAGMYEQFF.

This chain's CDR3 is CASSWDRGNYNEQFF. CDR3 nucleotides: TGTGCCAGCTCCTGGGACAGGGGGAATTACAATGAGCAGTTCTTC. The chain links TRBV28 to TRBJ2-1, with 11 bases matching TRBD1. The junction had 7 bases not matched to a gene; V was cut back by 8 bases and J by 4 bases. Per germline, CDR1 MDHEN and CDR2 SYDVKM. The CDR3 contains 15 residues.

This clone appeared a single time. The chain recombines TRBV11-1 with TRBJ2-1; 8 bases match TRBD2. Per germline, CDR1 SGHAT and CDR2 FQDESV (reference sequence). Trimming cost V 5 bases and J 9 bases; bases outside gene matches: 18. This CDR3 contains 17 residues. The CDR3 protein is CASSVRLGLGAFSEQFF. For the CDR3, the DNA is TGTGCCAGCAGCGTGAGATTGGGACTAGGGGCATTCAGTGAGCAGTTCTTC.

The chain couples TRBV5-6 to TRBJ2-7; D is unresolved. Trimming pared 1 base from V and 0 bases from J, leaving 14 bases between. The CDR3 length is 16 residues. Germline lookup yields CDR1 SGHDT and CDR2 YYEEEE. This CDR3 reads CASSLLQLGSSYEQYF. CDR3 in DNA: TGTGCCAGCAGCTTGTTACAATTAGGTAGCTCCTACGAGCAGTACTTC.

The chain joins TRBV6-5 to TRBJ2-1, with D unresolved. The V gene's germline CDR1 is MNHEY and CDR2 SVGAGI. V was pared by 5 bases and J by 7 bases, with 12 bases between. This CDR3 spans 13 amino acids. The CDR3 loop reads CASSDGEKNEQFF. The CDR3 DNA reads as TGTGCCAGCAGTGACGGAGAGAAAAATGAGCAGTTCTTC.

This sequence joins TRBV5-6 and TRBJ2-1; 13 nucleotides agree with TRBD2. The CDR3 spans 18 residues. Germline V gives CDR1 SGHDT, CDR2 YYEEEE. V was pared by 0 bases and J by 8 bases, with 11 bases of the junction left unmatched. CDR3 DNA sequence: TGTGCCAGCAGCTTGGCCCCGTTTCGGACTAGCGGGAGCTATGAGCAGTTCTTC. Its translation is CASSLAPFRTSGSYEQFF.

The chain has TRBV9 and TRBJ1-3; D possibly corresponds to TRBD1 (5 bases). V was trimmed by 4 bases and J by 1 base, leaving 12 bases between them. The CDR3 has 15 residues. The germline V gene encodes CDR1 SGDLS and CDR2 YYNGEE. The CDR3 DNA is TGTGCCAGCAGCCCGGGGCACTTATCTGGAAACACCATATATTTT. This encodes CASSPGHLSGNTIYF.

This chain joins TRBV6-5 and TRBJ2-7; D not resolved. The CDR3 loop spans 12 amino acids. Trimming cost V 2 bases and J 2 bases, with 4 bases left between them. CDR1 and CDR2 from the germline V gene are MNHEY and SVGAGI. The CDR3 nucleotides are TGTGCCAGCAGTTACGAAACCTACGAGCAGTACTTC. Its protein product is CASSYETYEQYF.

V usage is TRBV5-4 and J usage is TRBJ1-2; 10 bases are shared with TRBD1. V lost 5 bases and J lost 8; bases outside the gene matches: 6. The germline V gene has CDR1 SGHNT and CDR2 YYREEE (reference sequence). This CDR3 region has 13 residues. In DNA form, the CDR3 reads TGTGCCAGCAGTTCCGGACAGGGGGACGGCTACACCTTC. Residues: CASSSGQGDGYTF.

The chain combines TRBV29-1 with TRBJ2-1; D call uncertain. Germline CDR1 and CDR2: SQVTM and ANQGSEA. There are 14 residues in the CDR3. Between the trimmed V and J ends, which lost 6 bases and 6 bases, there was a span of 18 bases. Written as DNA, the CDR3 is TGCAGCGTCGGAGTGCCAGACTCTACCAATGAGCAGTTCTTC. Protein: CSVGVPDSTNEQFF.

This clone is deemed medium-sized (0.01 to 0.1%). This is likely an artifact of a read error, given a far larger clone one base away. The chain has TRBV4-3 and TRBJ1-4, with D perhaps matching TRBD1 (5 bases). This CDR3 has 17 residues. Germline V gene data show CDR1 as LGHNA and CDR2 as YSLEER. CDR3 nucleotides: TGCGCCCGCAGCCAAGATGGGCGGGAGGGGTACGGGGAAAAACTGTTTTTT. Its protein product is CARSQDGREGYGEKLFF.

This clone was seen a handful of times. The chain has TRBV5-1 and TRBJ1-1, with 10 positions matching TRBD1. V gave up 10 bases and J gave up 0 bases; unmatched junction bases: 12. The CDR3 covers 16 residues. The germline CDR1 and CDR2 sequences are SGHRS and YFSETQ. The CDR3 nucleotides are TGCGCCTGCTCCGATGGGACAGGGGTAATGAACACTGAAGCTTTCTTT. Amino acid sequence: CACSDGTGVMNTEAFF.

V is TRBV5-1 and J is TRBJ2-5; 9 bases are a match to TRBD2. The length of the CDR3 is 15 residues. Germline assignment: CDR1 SGHRS and CDR2 YFSETQ. With 1 base clipped from V and 1 base from J, the junction kept 2 bases outside the gene matches. This CDR3 reads CASSLLAGAQETQYF. The CDR3 bases are TGCGCCAGCAGCTTGTTAGCGGGGGCCCAAGAGACCCAGTACTTC.

This clone was picked up one time. Here the CDR3 reads CSVEDSGESYNEQFF. The CDR3 DNA sequence: TGCAGCGTTGAAGACTCGGGGGAGAGCTACAATGAGCAGTTCTTC. The rearrangement links TRBV29-1 to TRBJ2-1; D is perhaps TRBD2 (6 bases). The CDR3 runs 15 residues. V lost 0 bases and J lost 3, with 12 bases in between. The germline V gene has CDR1 SQVTM and CDR2 ANQGSEA.

The chain employs TRBV13 and TRBJ2-5, with D possibly matching TRBD2 (5 bases). V shed 5 bases and J shed 5 bases, with 21 bases lying between them. This CDR3 is 16 amino acids long. Germline assignment: CDR1 PRHDT and CDR2 FYEKMQ (reference sequence). DNA of the CDR3: TGTGCCAGCAGCCTGCACCCTAGCCCGATCAGGGAGACCCAGTACTTC. This gives the protein CASSLHPSPIRETQYF.

The chain couples TRBV6-4 to TRBJ1-2; maybe TRBD1 (6 bases). V was trimmed by 6 bases and J by 5 bases, leaving 22 bases between them. Germline V CDR1 and CDR2: MRHNA, SNTAGT. CDR3 size: 16 residues. CDR3 sequence reads: CASSSSNVGGTYGYTF. CDR3 in DNA: TGTGCCAGCAGCTCATCCAATGTAGGGGGTACTTATGGCTACACCTTC.

V and J are TRBV6-5 and TRBJ2-3; D is unresolved. Germline CDR1 and CDR2: MNHEY and SVGAGI. V dropped 4 bases and J dropped 1 base, with 6 bases sitting between them. CDR3 length equals 13 residues. CDR3: CASSFGGTDTQYF. The CDR3 coding sequence is TGTGCCAGCAGTTTCGGCGGCACAGATACGCAGTATTTT.

Of note for this clone: This may be a read error: a much more frequent sequence differs by one nucleotide. The genes are TRBV11-3 and TRBJ2-3; D is uncertain. Deletions cut 4 bases from V and 3 bases from J, with 5 bases between. Germline assignment: CDR1 SGHNT and CDR2 YENEEA. There are 12 residues in the CDR3. As DNA, the CDR3 is TGTGCCAGCAGCTCTAGGACAGATACGCAGTATTTT. This codes for CASSSRTDTQYF.

This clone showed up just a few times. The chain uses TRBV4-1 and TRBJ1-5; D remains unclear. This CDR3 has 14 residues. Trimming pared 0 bases from V and 5 bases from J, leaving 8 bases between. Looked up from germline, CDR1 is MGHRA and CDR2 is YSYEKL. The CDR3 nucleotides read TGCGCCAGCAGCCAAGAAGAGGGAGATCAGCCCCAGCATTTT. It is translated as CASSQEEGDQPQHF.

J is TRBJ1-5 and V is TRBV6-5; D perhaps matches TRBD1 (5 bases). The CDR3 totals 15 residues. CDR1 MNHEY and CDR2 SVGAGI come from the germline V gene. V dropped 6 bases and J dropped 0 bases, with 12 bases sitting between them. CDR3 in DNA: TGTGCCAGCAGGCCCGGGACGGTTAGCAATCAGCCCCAGCATTTT. It yields the protein CASRPGTVSNQPQHF.

The chain couples TRBV28 to TRBJ2-1; D is perhaps TRBD2 (6 bases). The CDR3 sequence is 15 residues long. Germline assignment: CDR1 MDHEN and CDR2 SYDVKM. Trimming stripped 4 bases from V and 3 bases from J, with 13 bases between. This chain's CDR3 is CASSSPGLIYNEQFF. As DNA, the CDR3 is TGTGCCAGCAGTTCTCCGGGACTTATCTACAATGAGCAGTTCTTC.

The rearrangement links TRBV7-6 to TRBJ1-5; unclear D gene. Per germline, CDR1 SGHVS and CDR2 FNYEAQ. This CDR3 has 12 residues. V was pared by 9 bases and J by 6 bases, with 12 bases between. In DNA, the CDR3 is TGTGCCAGTGGGGAGGGTCCTCAGCCCCAGCATTTT. This codes for CASGEGPQPQHF.

CDR3 loop: CASSFRGIGATNEKLFF. CDR3 nucleotides: TGTGCCAGCAGCTTTCGGGGGATTGGGGCAACTAATGAAAAACTGTTTTTT. The chain carries TRBV7-8 and TRBJ1-4, with TRBD1 as a possible D gene (5 bases). V lost 3 bases to trimming and J lost 0 bases, with 14 bases between them. In germline, CDR1 is SGHVS, CDR2 FQNEAQ. CDR3 length: 17 amino acids.

V and J are TRBV6-1 and TRBJ2-1, with D perhaps matching TRBD2 (5 bases). Germline lookup yields CDR1 MNHNS and CDR2 SASEGT. Trimming stripped 4 bases from V and 0 bases from J, with 13 bases between. This CDR3 has 16 residues. Here the CDR3 DNA reads TGTGCCAGCAGTGCCATGGACTCTAGCTCCTACAATGAGCAGTTCTTC. It is translated as CASSAMDSSSYNEQFF.